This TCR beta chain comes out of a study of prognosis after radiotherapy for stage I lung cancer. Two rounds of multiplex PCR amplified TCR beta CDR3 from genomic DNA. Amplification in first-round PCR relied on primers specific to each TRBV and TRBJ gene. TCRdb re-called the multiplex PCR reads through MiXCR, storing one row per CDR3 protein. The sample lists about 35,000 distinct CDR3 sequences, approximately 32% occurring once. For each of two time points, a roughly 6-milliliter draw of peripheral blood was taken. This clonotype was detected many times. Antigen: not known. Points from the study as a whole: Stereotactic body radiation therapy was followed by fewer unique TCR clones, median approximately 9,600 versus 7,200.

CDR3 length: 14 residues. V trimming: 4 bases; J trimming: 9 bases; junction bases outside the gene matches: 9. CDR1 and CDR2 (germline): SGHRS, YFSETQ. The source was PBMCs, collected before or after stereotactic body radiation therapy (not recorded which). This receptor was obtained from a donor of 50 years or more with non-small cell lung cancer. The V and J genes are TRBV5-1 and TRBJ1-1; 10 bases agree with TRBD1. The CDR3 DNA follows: TGCGCCAGCAGCCAGGGACAGGGGACTTTAAAAGCTTTCTTT. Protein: CASSQGQGTLKAFF.